This T cell receptor beta chain was obtained from a study of T cell responses to AZD1222 COVID-19 vaccine. The method was immunoSEQ multiplex PCR; TCRdb's version includes in-frame clones alone and lacks a portion of them. The sample consists of about 140,000 clones, 80% to 95% of them appearing once. The CDR3 has 14 residues. CDR1 SQVTM and CDR2 ANQGSEA come from the germline V gene. With 4 bases clipped from V and 1 base from J, the junction kept 4 bases outside the gene matches. Study findings and constraints: Samples come after the peak T cell response, not at day 14.

Concerning this clone: No antigen is known for it.

The chain joins TRBV29-1 to TRBJ1-1; TRBD1 matches 9 bases. The sequenced sample was peripheral blood, obtained 28 days after the second AZD1222 dose. This TCR was recovered from an adult who received the AZD1222 COVID-19 vaccine. The CDR3 nucleotides read TGCAGCGTTGGACCGGGACAGGGGAACACTGAAGCTTTCTTT. Its protein is CSVGPGQGNTEAFF. The full variable domain, in which reference TRBV29-1 and TRBJ1-1 provide the parts outside the CDR3, is SAVISQKPSRDICQRGTSLTIQCQVDSQVTMMFWYRQQPGQSLTLIATANQGSEATYESGFVIDKFPISRPNLTFSTLTVSNMSPEDSSIYLCSVGPGQGNTEAFFGQGTRLTVV.